This entry lists 16 T cell receptor beta chains sequenced from one sample in a study of blood T cell repertoires in COVID-19. Profiling relied on immunoSEQ multiplex PCR, and the TCRdb table lists in-frame clones only, not all of them. The data show about 74,000 clones, with 75% to 80% seen just once and 15% held by the top ten. Sequenced sample: peripheral blood. The receptors stem from a human donor in a cohort sampled during active COVID-19.

This chain links TRBV7-2 with TRBJ1-2; 11 nucleotides match TRBD1. The CDR3 has 14 residues. The V gene end was trimmed by 5 bases and the J gene end by 5 bases; junction bases not matched to a gene: 4. The germline CDR1 and CDR2 sequences are SGHTA and FQGNSA. CDR3 sequence reads: CASSPDRGQYGYTF. CDR3 nucleotides: TGTGCCAGCAGCCCGGACAGGGGGCAGTATGGCTACACCTTC.

The sample holds one count of this clone. This chain links TRBV28 with TRBJ2-3, with TRBD2 identical over 9 bases. Germline V gives CDR1 MDHEN, CDR2 SYDVKM. This CDR3 comprises 15 residues. V lost 2 bases and J lost 2; bases outside the gene matches: 2. This CDR3 is CASSLPSGNTDTQYF. The CDR3 coding sequence is TGTGCCAGCAGTTTACCTAGCGGGAACACAGATACGCAGTATTTT.

The chain is built from TRBV7-9 and TRBJ2-5; TRBD1 matches at 8 bases. CDR3 size: 15 residues. Germline V lookup: CDR1 SEHNR, CDR2 FQNEAQ (reference sequence). With V trimmed by 1 base and J by 5 bases, 6 bases remained unmatched. The CDR3 nucleotides read TGTGCCAGCAGCTTAGGACAGGGGTCTCAGGAGACCCAGTACTTC. Protein: CASSLGQGSQETQYF.

The V gene is TRBV27, the J gene TRBJ2-1, with 7 bases lining up with TRBD1. The CDR3 loop spans 15 amino acids. V lost 4 bases to trimming and J lost 4 bases; unmatched junction nucleotides: 7. Germline loops: CDR1 MNHEY, CDR2 SMNVEV (reference sequence). This chain's CDR3 is CASSYRDRPYNEQFF. CDR3 nucleotides: TGTGCCAGCAGTTATCGGGACAGACCTTACAATGAGCAGTTCTTC.

The V and J genes are TRBV7-2 and TRBJ2-7; 12 positions agree with TRBD2. CDR1 is SGHTA, CDR2 FQGNSA, per germline. V lost 6 bases and J lost 2; bases outside the gene matches: 2. This CDR3 region has 14 residues. This CDR3 reads CASRTSGGTYEQYF. CDR3 bases: TGTGCCAGCAGGACTAGCGGGGGAACCTACGAGCAGTACTTC.

The chain uses TRBV21-1 and TRBJ1-5; the table's D call of TRBD1 was not tested on the DNA. TRBV21-1 is recorded as a pseudogene. This CDR3 has 13 amino acids. In DNA, the CDR3 is TGTGCCAGCAGCAAAGACAGTAATCAGCCCCAGCATTTT. Amino acids: CASSKDSNQPQHF.

J is TRBJ1-1 and V is TRBV2; no reliable D call. V dropped 5 bases and J dropped 7 bases, with 8 bases sitting between them. The length of the CDR3 is 11 residues. Germline loops: CDR1 SNHLY, CDR2 FYNNEI. The CDR3, as DNA: TGTGCCAGCAGTCAACGGGGTGAAGCTTTCTTT. It codes for CASSQRGEAFF.

The chain recombines TRBV5-1 with TRBJ1-1; no clear D. This CDR3 has 15 residues. CDR1 is SGHRS and CDR2 is YFSETQ in the germline V gene. Trimming cost V 6 bases and J 5 bases, with 20 bases left between them. CDR3 loop: CASTRGIVRKTEAFF. The CDR3 DNA sequence: TGCGCCAGCACTCGCGGAATCGTACGAAAGACTGAAGCTTTCTTT.

The chain employs TRBV10-3 and TRBJ2-3, with 10 bases aligning to TRBD2. With V trimmed by 5 bases and J by 5 bases, 4 bases remained unmatched. This CDR3 is 14 amino acids long. The germline CDR1 and CDR2 sequences are ENHRY and SYGVKD. The CDR3, as DNA: TGTGCCATCAGTCTAGCGGGAGTGGGAGATACGCAGTATTTT. Translated: CAISLAGVGDTQYF.

The V and J genes are TRBV7-2 and TRBJ1-5; 12 bases agree with TRBD1. The CDR3 loop spans 16 amino acids. Per the germline V gene, CDR1 is SGHTA and CDR2 is FQGNSA. V was clipped by 1 base and J by 6 bases; unmatched bases: 4. The CDR3 bases are TGTGCCAGCAGCTTAGTGGGACAGGGGGCCGGTCAGCCCCAGCATTTT. Residues: CASSLVGQGAGQPQHF.

The CDR3 DNA is TGTGCCAGCAGCCAAGTACTCCAGGGTAGCAATCAGCCCCAGCATTTT. Translation gives CASSQVLQGSNQPQHF. V usage is TRBV4-2 and J usage is TRBJ1-5; tentatively, D is TRBD1 (5 bases). This CDR3 comprises 16 residues. CDR1 and CDR2 from the germline V gene are LGHNA and YNFKEQ. V was cut by 1 base and J by 0 bases, with 10 bases left in between.

This chain connects TRBV5-1 to TRBJ2-1, with 9 bases that match TRBD2. Germline values: CDR1 SGHRS, CDR2 YFSETQ. The length of the CDR3 is 15 residues. The junction had 13 bases not matched to a gene; V was cut back by 6 bases and J by 9 bases. CDR3 residues: CASKEGAGGSVEQFF. CDR3 DNA: TGCGCCAGCAAAGAAGGGGCGGGAGGGTCCGTTGAGCAGTTCTTC.

The chain joins TRBV18 to TRBJ1-1, with 8 positions matching TRBD1. The CDR3 extends over 14 amino acids. Trimming removed 3 bases from V and 2 bases from J; junction bases left unmatched: 2. Germline V gene data show CDR1 as KGHSH and CDR2 as LQKENI. Written as DNA, the CDR3 is TGTGCCAGCTCACCCGGACAGGGAAACACTGAAGCTTTCTTT. It specifies CASSPGQGNTEAFF.

The chain carries TRBV28 and TRBJ2-7, with 10 bases identical to TRBD1. After removal of 7 bases from V and 5 bases from J, the junction contained 11 bases not matched to a gene. The CDR3 totals 15 residues. CDR1 is MDHEN and CDR2 is SYDVKM in the germline V gene. The CDR3 sequence is CASTIPRQGADEQYF. The CDR3 coding sequence is TGTGCCAGCACGATCCCAAGACAGGGGGCCGACGAGCAGTACTTC.

The chain recombines TRBV28 with TRBJ2-7, with TRBD2 matching over 7 bases. The CDR3 length is 13 residues. V lost 8 bases to trimming and J lost 7 bases; unmatched junction nucleotides: 11. CDR1 is MDHEN and CDR2 is SYDVKM in the germline V gene. The CDR3 loop is CASAPRPREEQYF. CDR3 DNA sequence: TGTGCCAGCGCTCCCCGGCCGCGGGAGGAGCAGTACTTC.

The V and J genes are TRBV18 and TRBJ1-2; weak D call: TRBD1 (6 bases). Trimming cost V 0 bases and J 8 bases, with 13 bases left between them. The CDR3 covers 14 residues. Germline loops: CDR1 KGHSH, CDR2 LQKENI. Here the CDR3 reads CASSPPLTGLGYTF. The CDR3 DNA sequence: TGTGCCAGCTCACCACCTTTAACAGGGTTAGGCTACACCTTC.